These 18 T cell receptor beta chains were all obtained from the same sample, sequenced in a study of T-cell reconstitution after alpha-beta-depleted transplantation in children. Unique molecular identifiers were built into the TCRbeta library. In TCRdb, the PCR reads were re-called with MiXCR into one record per CDR3 protein. The sample has 500,000 to 750,000 distinct CDR3 sequences; roughly a quarter are singletons. Sequences were derived from PBMCs, sampled before TCRalphabeta/CD19-depleted stem cell transplant. The receptors stem from a boy under two years old with Wiskott-Aldrich syndrome, due to receive a stem cell transplant.

The sample holds a few counts of this clonotype. The rearrangement links TRBV20-1 to TRBJ2-1, with D possibly being TRBD1 (6 bases). CDR3 size: 13 residues. Germline loops: CDR1 DFQATT, CDR2 SNEGSKA (reference sequence). The ends were cut back, 5 bases at V and 6 bases at J, with 14 bases in the middle. The CDR3 DNA reads as TGCAGTGCTTTAATAGCAGGGGTCAATGAGCAGTTCTTC. Residues: CSALIAGVNEQFF.

This clonotype was counted between two and nine times. The chain employs TRBV27 and TRBJ2-7, with D perhaps being TRBD1 or TRBD2 (5 bases each). Trimming cost V 6 bases and J 2 bases, with 14 bases left between them. Germline CDR1 is MNHEY and CDR2 is SMNVEV (reference sequence). The CDR3 has 14 amino acids. The CDR3 DNA reads as TGTGCCAGCAGGATGGGGGTCCTGGCCTACGAGCAGTACTTC. This codes for CASRMGVLAYEQYF.

There are a few counts of this clonotype. The rearrangement joins TRBV6-5 to TRBJ2-2; 9 bases match TRBD2. J lost 4 bases, V lost 3 bases, and 3 bases had no gene match. The germline V gene encodes CDR1 MNHEY and CDR2 SVGAGI. The CDR3 loop spans 15 amino acids. CDR3 DNA: TGTGCCAGCAGTTATGGCGGGAGGGTCACCGGGGAGCTGTTTTTT. As protein: CASSYGGRVTGELFF.

The genes are TRBV20-1 and TRBJ2-7; D not certain. The V end lost 0 bases, the J end lost 0 bases, and 9 bases lay between the germline ends. The CDR3 is made up of 14 amino acids. Per germline, CDR1 DFQATT and CDR2 SNEGSKA (reference sequence). The CDR3 loop is CSAREGSVSYEQYF. CDR3 bases: TGCAGTGCTAGAGAAGGTTCTGTCTCCTACGAGCAGTACTTC.

This clonotype was recorded a few times. This sequence joins TRBV20-1 and TRBJ1-2, with D hard to call. CDR3 length: 12 amino acids. The V end was cut by 3 bases, the J end by 4 bases, with 9 bases between. The germline CDR1 and CDR2 sequences are DFQATT and SNEGSKA (reference sequence). The CDR3 here is CSASHLFYGYTF. The CDR3, as DNA: TGCAGTGCTAGTCATCTCTTCTATGGCTACACCTTC.

This clonotype was observed a few times. The junction differs from germline at one of its ends, possibly a read error. The chain carries TRBV20-1 and TRBJ2-7, with D perhaps TRBD1 or TRBD2 (5 bases each). The CDR3 is made up of 15 amino acids. CDR1 and CDR2 (germline): DFQATT, SNEGSKA (reference sequence). For the CDR3, the DNA is TGTAGTGCTAGAGAGAGGGGCAGTAAGAAGGACGAGCAGTACTTC. This codes for CSARERGSKKDEQYF.

The chain links TRBV20-1 to TRBJ1-2, with 7 bases identical to TRBD1. Germline V CDR1 and CDR2: DFQATT, SNEGSKA (reference sequence). The V gene end was trimmed by 2 bases and the J gene end by 7 bases; junction bases not matched to a gene: 10. This CDR3 spans 14 amino acids. The CDR3 DNA is TGCAGTGCTAGACCTAACAGGGGTCTGAGTGGCTACACCTTC. Encoded protein: CSARPNRGLSGYTF.

The chain joins TRBV3-1 to TRBJ1-4; D ambiguous. Trimming pared 0 bases from V and 4 bases from J, leaving 9 bases between. CDR1 is LGHDT and CDR2 is YNNKEL in the germline V gene (reference sequence). The CDR3 runs 15 residues. CDR3: CASSQDYGYNEKLFF. The CDR3 DNA reads as TGTGCCAGCAGCCAAGATTACGGGTATAATGAAAAACTGTTTTTT.

The chain combines TRBV28 with TRBJ2-3; weak D call: TRBD2 (6 bases). CDR1 MDHEN and CDR2 SYDVKM come from the germline V gene. This CDR3 has 15 residues. V was pared by 5 bases and J by 5 bases, with 17 bases between. The CDR3 region is CASSPVGAGIDTQYF. The CDR3 bases are TGTGCCAGCAGTCCGGTGGGAGCGGGTATAGATACGCAGTATTTT.

This chain joins TRBV28 and TRBJ1-1, with a tentative D call TRBD1 (6 bases). The CDR3 contains 15 residues. CDR1 is MDHEN, CDR2 SYDVKM, per germline. Trimming shortened V by 7 bases and J by 4 bases, and 19 bases separated the two germline ends. The CDR3, as DNA: TGTGCCAGCATTCCACCGGGACAACGCGGCACTGAAGCTTTCTTT. This translates into CASIPPGQRGTEAFF. The full variable domain, with the rest looked up from reference TRBV28 and TRBJ1-1, is DVKVTQSSRYLVKRTGEKVFLECVQDMDHENMFWYRQDPGLGLRLIYFSYDVKMKEKGDIPEGYSVSREKKERFSLILESASTNQTSMYLCASIPPGQRGTEAFFGQGTRLTVV.

This clonotype turned up a few times. The rearrangement uses TRBV24-1 and TRBJ2-1, with 14 bases that match TRBD2. Germline CDR1 and CDR2: KGHDR and SFDVKD. The V segment lost 4 bases and the J segment 8 bases; nucleotides outside the gene matches: 6. This CDR3 spans 16 amino acids. The CDR3 coding sequence is TGTGCCACCAGTGAATTGGGGACTAGCGGGAGATATGAGCAGTTCTTC. Translated, it gives CATSELGTSGRYEQFF.

This clonotype was detected only a few times. The chain combines TRBV5-1 with TRBJ2-7, with unresolved D. The CDR3 is 13 residues long. Germline CDR1 is SGHRS and CDR2 is YFSETQ. Trimming shortened V by 5 bases and J by 6 bases, and 15 bases separated the two germline ends. CDR3: CASRTIPGSEQYF. CDR3 bases: TGCGCCAGCAGAACCATTCCGGGCTCCGAGCAGTACTTC.

This clonotype was detected a few times. The chain combines TRBV7-2 with TRBJ2-7; TRBD2 is a possible D gene (6 bases). CDR3 size: 14 residues. Between the trimmed V and J ends, which lost 4 bases and 6 bases, there was a span of 16 bases. Germline lookup yields CDR1 SGHTA and CDR2 FQGNSA. The CDR3 is CASSSLASPLEQYF. As DNA, the CDR3 is TGTGCCAGCAGCTCTCTAGCGAGTCCTCTCGAGCAGTACTTC.

This clonotype was recorded a few times. The CDR3 here is CASSSGSPVYNEQFF. In nucleotides, the CDR3 is TGTGCCAGTTCTAGCGGGAGTCCCGTCTACAATGAGCAGTTCTTC. The chain employs TRBV10-3 and TRBJ2-1, with 10 bases fitting TRBD2. In germline, CDR1 is ENHRY, CDR2 SYGVKD. The CDR3 is 15 residues long. The V and J ends lost 10 bases and 3 bases, in that order; junction bases with no gene match: 9.

The rearrangement uses TRBV24-1 and TRBJ1-5; D is possibly TRBD1 (5 bases). Germline lookup yields CDR1 KGHDR and CDR2 SFDVKD. CDR3 length: 15 amino acids. V lost 2 bases and J lost 6, with 13 bases in between. The CDR3 bases are TGTGCCACCAGTGATTCCCGTCAGGGAGGTCAGCCCCAGCATTTT. This translates into CATSDSRQGGQPQHF.

This clonotype was picked up a small number of times. The chain has TRBV2 and TRBJ2-1; D not certain. Per germline, CDR1 SNHLY and CDR2 FYNNEI. The ends were cut back, 2 bases at V and 6 bases at J, with 14 bases in the middle. The CDR3 extends over 15 amino acids. CDR3 amino acids: CASSEIHPRGNEQFF. As DNA, the CDR3 is TGTGCCAGCAGTGAAATACACCCTCGAGGCAATGAGCAGTTCTTC.

The chain employs TRBV7-6 and TRBJ2-7; D possibly corresponds to TRBD2 (6 bases). V lost 4 bases and J lost 7, with 17 bases in between. The length of the CDR3 is 14 residues. Germline CDR1 and CDR2: SGHVS and FNYEAQ. For the CDR3, the DNA is TGTGCCAGCAGCTCAACATCGGGACTTAGTGAGCAGTACTTC. Its protein product is CASSSTSGLSEQYF.

The genes are TRBV10-1 and TRBJ2-3; no clear D gene. The length of the CDR3 is 15 residues. Germline loops: CDR1 WNHNN, CDR2 SYGVQD (reference sequence). V was trimmed by 7 bases and J by 6 bases, leaving 20 bases between them. CDR3 sequence: CASKEARTLHDTQYF. Here the CDR3 DNA reads TGCGCCAGCAAAGAAGCCAGAACCCTACACGATACGCAGTATTTT.